This T cell receptor beta chain was identified during a study of blood T cell repertoires in COVID-19. Trimming at V came to 4 bases and at J to 8 bases, leaving 4 bases not matched to a gene. CDR1 MGHDK and CDR2 SYGVNS come from the germline V gene. The CDR3 runs 13 residues. Repertoires were generated with immunoSEQ multiplex PCR, while TCRdb's copy carries only in-frame clones and drops some. The sample shows under 250,000 clones, 80% to 90% of them seen only once. Sequenced input: PBMCs or T cells enriched from blood (not recorded which). The sequence derives from a woman aged 45-59 years who had been exposed to COVID-19. This rearrangement joins TRBV25-1 to TRBJ2-1; 8 nucleotides match TRBD1. The CDR3 DNA sequence: TGTGCCAGCAGTGGGACAGGGATGGATGAGCAGTTCTTC. It encodes CASSGTGMDEQFF.